Listed below are T cell receptor beta chains from one sample, sequenced in a study of T cell responses to AZD1222 COVID-19 vaccine. Sequencing was performed with immunoSEQ multiplex PCR; in TCRdb, only in-frame clones are kept and a portion is missing. The table includes about 140,000 clones, 80% to 95% detected once. The specimen comprised peripheral blood, sampled 28 days after the second AZD1222 dose. These receptors came from an adult who received the AZD1222 COVID-19 vaccine. Both conserved end residues are part of each CDR3. Each record gives: V gene, D gene, CDR3 length, J gene, CDR3 protein. A D gene is named only where the DNA matches it firmly.

v_gene: TRBV3-1/TRBV3-2
d_gene: -
len: 13
j_gene: TRBJ2-1
CDR3aa: CASSQLLGRRWFF

v_gene: TRBV28
d_gene: TRBD2
len: 17
j_gene: TRBJ2-1
CDR3aa: CASSFTSGGRSYNEQFF

v_gene: TRBV30
d_gene: -
len: 11
j_gene: TRBJ1-2
CDR3aa: CAWSTGYGYTF

v_gene: TRBV5-4
d_gene: -
len: 17
j_gene: TRBJ2-1
CDR3aa: CASSRKQGGHTDNEQFF

v_gene: TRBV28
d_gene: -
len: 14
j_gene: TRBJ1-2
CDR3aa: CASSLSGPNYGYTF

v_gene: TRBV7-9
d_gene: TRBD1
len: 15
j_gene: TRBJ1-4
CDR3aa: CASSPRTGSGEKLFF

v_gene: TRBV20-1
d_gene: -
len: 10
j_gene: TRBJ2-1
CDR3aa: CSARQVEQFF

v_gene: TRBV9
d_gene: TRBD2
len: 15
j_gene: TRBJ2-7
CDR3aa: CASSQSSGTYYEQYF

v_gene: TRBV5-1
d_gene: -
len: 17
j_gene: TRBJ1-2
CDR3aa: CASRTISGLTTTYGYTF

v_gene: TRBV27
d_gene: -
len: 14
j_gene: TRBJ1-1
CDR3aa: CASSFRGSNTEAFF

v_gene: TRBV6-4
d_gene: TRBD1
len: 14
j_gene: TRBJ2-3
CDR3aa: CASSRQGVSDTQYF

v_gene: TRBV19
d_gene: -
len: 13
j_gene: TRBJ2-1
CDR3aa: CASSIGGSHEQFF

v_gene: TRBV25-1
d_gene: -
len: 11
j_gene: TRBJ1-5
CDR3aa: CAITQGQPQHF

v_gene: TRBV2
d_gene: -
len: 13
j_gene: TRBJ2-1
CDR3aa: CASSPDNYNEQFF

v_gene: TRBV5-4
d_gene: TRBD2
len: 15
j_gene: TRBJ2-2
CDR3aa: CASSLGGLAGGELFF

v_gene: TRBV7-2
d_gene: -
len: 15
j_gene: TRBJ2-7
CDR3aa: CASSLGGSSGYEQYF

v_gene: TRBV11-3
d_gene: -
len: 13
j_gene: TRBJ1-1
CDR3aa: CASSLEMNTEAFF

v_gene: TRBV7-9
d_gene: -
len: 13
j_gene: TRBJ1-6
CDR3aa: CASSLARDSPLHF

v_gene: TRBV6-5
d_gene: -
len: 14
j_gene: TRBJ2-7
CDR3aa: CASSTRAGVYEQYF

v_gene: TRBV6-6
d_gene: -
len: 12
j_gene: TRBJ2-7
CDR3aa: CASSYASYEQYF

v_gene: TRBV6-5
d_gene: TRBD1
len: 15
j_gene: TRBJ1-2
CDR3aa: CASRGGQGAFYGYTF

v_gene: TRBV10-1
d_gene: -
len: 12
j_gene: TRBJ1-6
CDR3aa: CASRSEGSPLHF

v_gene: TRBV28
d_gene: -
len: 14
j_gene: TRBJ1-6
CDR3aa: CASSPQVGRSPLHF

v_gene: TRBV28
d_gene: -
len: 17
j_gene: TRBJ2-7
CDR3aa: CASSPPGGSGRSYEQYF

v_gene: TRBV6-5
d_gene: -
len: 13
j_gene: TRBJ2-1
CDR3aa: CASSSGKHNEQFF

v_gene: TRBV7-9
d_gene: -
len: 15
j_gene: TRBJ1-5
CDR3aa: CASSLVGKGNQPQHF

v_gene: TRBV4-1
d_gene: -
len: 17
j_gene: TRBJ1-4
CDR3aa: CASSPRGITATNEKLFF

v_gene: TRBV5-1
d_gene: -
len: 13
j_gene: TRBJ1-4
CDR3aa: CASSYKGEEKLFF

v_gene: TRBV12-5
d_gene: -
len: 14
j_gene: TRBJ2-1
CDR3aa: CASAWGPTYNEQFF

v_gene: TRBV11-3
d_gene: -
len: 14
j_gene: TRBJ1-1
CDR3aa: CASSPGGPNTEAFF

v_gene: TRBV7-2
d_gene: -
len: 14
j_gene: TRBJ2-2
CDR3aa: CASSPYGFTGELFF

v_gene: TRBV6-1
d_gene: -
len: 14
j_gene: TRBJ1-1
CDR3aa: CASSEDKWDTEAFF

v_gene: TRBV3-1/TRBV3-2
d_gene: TRBD1
len: 15
j_gene: TRBJ2-2
CDR3aa: CASSQEDRGPGELFF

v_gene: TRBV2
d_gene: TRBD1
len: 14
j_gene: TRBJ2-7
CDR3aa: CASSEGAGGYEQYF

v_gene: TRBV6-6
d_gene: -
len: 14
j_gene: TRBJ1-1
CDR3aa: CASSRQGSVTEAFF

v_gene: TRBV27
d_gene: -
len: 14
j_gene: TRBJ2-6
CDR3aa: CASSSRSGANVLTF

v_gene: TRBV5-4
d_gene: TRBD2
len: 16
j_gene: TRBJ2-1
CDR3aa: CASSGGGRSSYNEQFF

v_gene: TRBV28
d_gene: -
len: 14
j_gene: TRBJ1-2
CDR3aa: CASKVWGSPYGYTF

v_gene: TRBV9
d_gene: -
len: 13
j_gene: TRBJ1-5
CDR3aa: CASAVEPGQPQHF

v_gene: TRBV7-2
d_gene: -
len: 15
j_gene: TRBJ1-2
CDR3aa: CASSLETGTNYGYTF

v_gene: TRBV27
d_gene: TRBD1
len: 16
j_gene: TRBJ1-2
CDR3aa: CASSLIGAGGNYGYTF

v_gene: TRBV19
d_gene: -
len: 14
j_gene: TRBJ1-1
CDR3aa: CASSVTGINTEAFF

v_gene: TRBV19
d_gene: TRBD2
len: 24
j_gene: TRBJ2-7
CDR3aa: CASGIDLYGPGWGTSGRNSYEQYF

v_gene: TRBV9
d_gene: -
len: 14
j_gene: TRBJ2-7
CDR3aa: CASSVESGPYEQYF

v_gene: TRBV9
d_gene: -
len: 14
j_gene: TRBJ2-2
CDR3aa: CASSTSGNTGELFF

v_gene: TRBV5-1
d_gene: TRBD1
len: 15
j_gene: TRBJ2-7
CDR3aa: CASSLAAGTAHEQYF

v_gene: TRBV27
d_gene: -
len: 13
j_gene: TRBJ2-3
CDR3aa: CASQKDTTYTQYF

v_gene: TRBV28
d_gene: -
len: 18
j_gene: TRBJ1-6
CDR3aa: CASSRGVALSSYNSPLHF

v_gene: TRBV11-2
d_gene: -
len: 16
j_gene: TRBJ2-5
CDR3aa: CASSLGGRGYQETQYF

v_gene: TRBV18
d_gene: -
len: 14
j_gene: TRBJ2-1
CDR3aa: CASSPSGGYNEQFF

v_gene: TRBV4-1
d_gene: -
len: 14
j_gene: TRBJ1-2
CDR3aa: CASRQTGSNYGYTF

v_gene: TRBV7-2
d_gene: -
len: 15
j_gene: TRBJ2-2
CDR3aa: CASSTQTGPTGELFF

v_gene: TRBV5-6
d_gene: -
len: 15
j_gene: TRBJ2-2
CDR3aa: CASSKQDLNTGELFF

v_gene: TRBV7-2
d_gene: TRBD1
len: 13
j_gene: TRBJ1-2
CDR3aa: CASSTGSNYGYTF

v_gene: TRBV19
d_gene: -
len: 15
j_gene: TRBJ2-2
CDR3aa: CASSSGPRNTGELFF

v_gene: TRBV12-3/TRBV12-4
d_gene: -
len: 13
j_gene: TRBJ1-1
CDR3aa: CASSRGGYAEAFF

v_gene: TRBV2
d_gene: TRBD2
len: 14
j_gene: TRBJ2-7
CDR3aa: CASRLAGGPREQYF

v_gene: TRBV6-1
d_gene: TRBD1
len: 18
j_gene: TRBJ1-1
CDR3aa: CASSAWGGTGGRDTEAFF

v_gene: TRBV19
d_gene: -
len: 15
j_gene: TRBJ1-1
CDR3aa: CASSATPYMNTEAFF